The present entry profiles one TCR beta chain with its context. The antigen is unknown. The CDR3 is 17 amino acids. Germline V gene sequence: CDR1 LGHNA, CDR2 YSLEER. V lost 0 bases and J 4 bases, leaving 13 bases between the germline ends. Some clones are missing from TCRdb's copy, which holds only in-frame ones; the method was immunoSEQ multiplex PCR. The sample gives around 200,000 clones, just under 95% of which show up once; around 0.97% is in the top ten. These data come from a study of T cell responses to AZD1222 COVID-19 vaccine. Study-wide results and caveats: There were repertoire samples only from the period after the peak T cell response. Donors skewed white British and female; clonal diversity was possibly underestimated.

The sequencing used peripheral blood, collected 28 days after the second dose of the MenACWY control vaccine. The chain uses TRBV4-3 and TRBJ1-6; D may be TRBD1 (5 bases). The receptor was isolated from an adult who received the MenACWY meningococcal vaccine as a control. The CDR3 loop is CASSQDAGNGYNSPLHF. As DNA, the CDR3 is TGCGCCAGCAGCCAAGATGCAGGGAATGGGTATAATTCACCCCTCCACTTT.